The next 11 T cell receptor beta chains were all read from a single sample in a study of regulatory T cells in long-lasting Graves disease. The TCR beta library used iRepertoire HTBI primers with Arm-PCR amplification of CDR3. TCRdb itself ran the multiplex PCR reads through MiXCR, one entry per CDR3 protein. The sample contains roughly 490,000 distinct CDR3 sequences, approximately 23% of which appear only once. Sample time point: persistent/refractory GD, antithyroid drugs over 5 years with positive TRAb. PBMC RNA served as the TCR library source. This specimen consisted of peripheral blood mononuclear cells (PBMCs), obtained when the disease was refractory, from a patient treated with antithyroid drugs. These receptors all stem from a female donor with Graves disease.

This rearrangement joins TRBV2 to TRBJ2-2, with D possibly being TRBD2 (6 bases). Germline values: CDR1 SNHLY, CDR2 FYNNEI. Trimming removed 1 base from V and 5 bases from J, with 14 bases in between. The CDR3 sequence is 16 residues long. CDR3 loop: CASSEEGLRVTGELFF. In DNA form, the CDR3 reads TGTGCCAGCAGTGAAGAGGGACTTAGGGTAACCGGGGAGCTGTTTTTT.

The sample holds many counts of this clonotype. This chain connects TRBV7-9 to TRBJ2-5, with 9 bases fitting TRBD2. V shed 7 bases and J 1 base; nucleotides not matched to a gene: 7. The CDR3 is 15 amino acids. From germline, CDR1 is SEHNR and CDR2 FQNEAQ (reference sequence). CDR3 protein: CASKSLAGPQETQYF. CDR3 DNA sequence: TGTGCCAGCAAATCTCTAGCGGGACCCCAAGAGACCCAGTACTTC.

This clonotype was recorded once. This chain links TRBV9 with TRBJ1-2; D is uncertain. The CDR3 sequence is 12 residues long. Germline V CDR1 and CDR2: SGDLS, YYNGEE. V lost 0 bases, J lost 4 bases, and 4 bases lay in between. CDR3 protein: CASSVESYGYTF. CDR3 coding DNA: TGTGCCAGCAGCGTAGAAAGCTATGGCTACACCTTC.

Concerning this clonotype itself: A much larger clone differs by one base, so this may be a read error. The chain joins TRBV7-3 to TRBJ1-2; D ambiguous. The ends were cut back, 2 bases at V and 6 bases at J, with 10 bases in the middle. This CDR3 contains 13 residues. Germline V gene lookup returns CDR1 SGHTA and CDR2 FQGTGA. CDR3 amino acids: CASSLSQKNGYTF. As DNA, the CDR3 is TGTGCCAGCAGCTTATCACAGAAGAATGGCTACACCTTC.

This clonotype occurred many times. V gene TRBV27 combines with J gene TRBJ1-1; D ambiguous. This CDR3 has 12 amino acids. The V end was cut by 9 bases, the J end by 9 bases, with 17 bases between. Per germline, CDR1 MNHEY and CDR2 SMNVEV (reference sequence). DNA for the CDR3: TGTGCCAGTGATGCCAGGCCCTTGAAAGCTTTCTTT. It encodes CASDARPLKAFF.

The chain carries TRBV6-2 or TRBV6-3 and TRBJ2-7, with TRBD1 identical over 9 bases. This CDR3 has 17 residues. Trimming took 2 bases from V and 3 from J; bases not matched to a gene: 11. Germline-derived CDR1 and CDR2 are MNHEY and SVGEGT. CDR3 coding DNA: TGTGCCAGCAGTTACCCTACCGGGACAGGGACAGTCTACGAGCAGTACTTC. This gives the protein CASSYPTGTGTVYEQYF.

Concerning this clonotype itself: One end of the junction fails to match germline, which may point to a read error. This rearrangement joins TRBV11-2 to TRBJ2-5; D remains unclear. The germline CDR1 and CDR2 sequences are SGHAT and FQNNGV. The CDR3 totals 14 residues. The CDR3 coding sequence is TGCGCCAGCAGCCAAGATTCATTCCAAGAGACCCAGTACTTC. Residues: CASSQDSFQETQYF.

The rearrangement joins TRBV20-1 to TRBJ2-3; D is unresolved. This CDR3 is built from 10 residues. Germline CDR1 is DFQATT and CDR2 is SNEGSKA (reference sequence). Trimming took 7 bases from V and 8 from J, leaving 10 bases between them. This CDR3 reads CSVVYSTQYF. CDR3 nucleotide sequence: TGCAGTGTAGTGTACTCTACGCAGTATTTT.

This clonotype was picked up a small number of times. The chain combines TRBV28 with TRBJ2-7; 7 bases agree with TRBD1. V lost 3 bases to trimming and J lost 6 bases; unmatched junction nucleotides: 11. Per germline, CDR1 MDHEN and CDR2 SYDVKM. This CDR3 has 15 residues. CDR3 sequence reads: CASSFQRFSGGEQYF. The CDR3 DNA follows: TGTGCCAGCAGTTTTCAAAGGTTCTCAGGGGGCGAGCAGTACTTC.

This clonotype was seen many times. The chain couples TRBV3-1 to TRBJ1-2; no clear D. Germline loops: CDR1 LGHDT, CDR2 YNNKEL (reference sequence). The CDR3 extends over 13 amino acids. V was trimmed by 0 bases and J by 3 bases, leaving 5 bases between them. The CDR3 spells CASSQEEYYGYTF. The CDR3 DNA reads TGTGCCAGCAGCCAAGAGGAGTACTATGGCTACACCTTC.

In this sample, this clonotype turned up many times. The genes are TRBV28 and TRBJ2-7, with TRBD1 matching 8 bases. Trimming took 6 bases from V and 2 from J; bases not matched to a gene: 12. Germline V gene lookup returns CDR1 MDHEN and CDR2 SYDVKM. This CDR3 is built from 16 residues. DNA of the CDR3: TGTGCCAGCAGCCGGGGGTTCAGGGGGCTTCCCTACGAGCAGTACTTC. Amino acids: CASSRGFRGLPYEQYF.